This TCR delta chain was sequenced in a study of gamma delta lymphoproliferative disorders and STAT genes (dated by TCRdb to between 2017 and 2018). For the wider study: Gamma-chain libraries were prepared from at least 50 ng of genomic DNA using the LymphoTrack Dx TCRG Assay. Since no corresponding Invivoscribe delta assay was available, delta-chain libraries were prepared following the standard operating procedure of the EuroClonality-NGS working group. Within a larger immunophenotypic and STAT-mutation study, TCR gamma and delta CDR3 repertoires were profiled by deep sequencing in Tgammadelta lymphoproliferative disease patients and healthy controls. Two gamma-chain samples and all delta-chain samples were sequenced twice to confirm results.

What the study reported, not specific to this receptor: Almost every major gamma and delta clonotype in patients was public, meaning shared with at least one healthy donor, and only a couple of gamma clonotypes were private to disease. In whole-repertoire clustering, patient gamma repertoires grouped separately from healthy controls, whereas delta repertoires showed no separation between groups. T cells in controls likely covered a range of maturation stages, whereas leukemic cells were skewed toward terminal effectors, which could potentially limit comparisons between patients and controls. The authors noted that NGS specificity may be reduced at low frequencies, so the public or private nature of leukemic clones needs confirmation.

TCR sequencing was performed on genomic DNA from peripheral blood mononuclear cells isolated from patients and controls. The control group consisted of approximately 23 healthy adult blood donors (median age roughly 60 years; 12 males and some eleven females) who were matched to the patients for age and sex. Reading from cysteine to phenylalanine, the CDR3 counts 24 amino acids. The kept DNA is CDR3 alone, 72 bases in frame from the first base. The germline V gene sets CDR1 to TSWWSYY and CDR2 to QGS. In both library preparation methods, multiplex PCR was run with primers aimed at the conserved V and J regions of the TCR genes. Purified and pooled amplicons were sequenced on an Illumina MiSeq platform. The published analysis was carried out like this. V(D)J alignment, clonotype assembly and translation were performed with MiXCR, whereas functionality assessment and CDR3 repertoire analyses were performed with VDJtools. CDR3 followed the IMGT definition, and analyses included only productive sequences that used functional genes, leaving out ORF genes and pseudogenes. A custom Python script searched for identical amino acid CDR3s of major clonotypes (frequency >=5%) across all patients and controls. A one-sided non-parametric Wilcoxon test was used to compare clonotype frequencies between patients and controls. TCRdb reprocessed the public data with the CATT caller; entries with the same nucleotide sequence were combined afterwards. The V and J calls reflect TCRdb's pipeline rather than the authors' work. The sample table shows 850 to 1,200 delta-chain clones, and roughly 1.6% are seen once. About 65% of the sample lies in the top ten.

This clone showed up just a few times. Its cognate antigen has yet to be identified. A far larger clone is one nucleotide away, so this likely arose from a read error. This CDR3 is also generated by other DNA sequences in the sample. This receptor was identified in a human donor in good health. This sequence uses TRDV1 and TRDJ1; a stretch of 13 junction bases matches TRDD3. The sequencing sample was made of blood. The bases read TGTGCTCTTGGGGAAGGGGGTTGCCTTCCTACCCTTATACTGGGGGATACGTACACTGATAAACTCATCTTT. Protein translation: CALGEGGCLPTLILGDTYTDKLIF.